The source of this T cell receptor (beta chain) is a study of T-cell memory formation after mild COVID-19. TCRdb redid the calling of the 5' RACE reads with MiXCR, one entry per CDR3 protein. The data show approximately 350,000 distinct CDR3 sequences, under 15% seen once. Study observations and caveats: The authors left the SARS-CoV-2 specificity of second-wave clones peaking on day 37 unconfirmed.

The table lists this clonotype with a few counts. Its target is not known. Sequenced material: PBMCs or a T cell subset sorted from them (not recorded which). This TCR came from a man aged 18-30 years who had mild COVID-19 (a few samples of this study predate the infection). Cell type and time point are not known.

CDR3: CASSRGDSWETQYF. The CDR3 DNA reads as TGTGCCAGCAGCCGCGGTGATTCGTGGGAGACCCAGTACTTC. The chain is built from TRBV9 and TRBJ2-5; D unresolved. The CDR3 extends over 14 amino acids. The germline gives CDR1 SGDLS, CDR2 YYNGEE. V was cut by 4 bases and J by 5 bases, with 15 bases left in between.